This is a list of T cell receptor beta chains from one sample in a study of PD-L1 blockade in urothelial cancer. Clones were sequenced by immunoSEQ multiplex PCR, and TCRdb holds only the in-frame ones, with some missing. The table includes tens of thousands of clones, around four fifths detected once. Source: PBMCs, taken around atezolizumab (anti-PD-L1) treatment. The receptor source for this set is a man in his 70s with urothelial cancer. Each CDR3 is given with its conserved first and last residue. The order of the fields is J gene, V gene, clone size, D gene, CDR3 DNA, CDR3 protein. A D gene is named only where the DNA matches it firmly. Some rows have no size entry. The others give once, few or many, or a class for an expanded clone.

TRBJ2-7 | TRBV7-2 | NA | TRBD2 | TGTGCCAGCAGCCTACTAGCGGGAGACAGCTACGAGCAGTACTTC | CASSLLAGDSYEQYF
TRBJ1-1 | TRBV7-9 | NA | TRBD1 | TGTGCCAGCAGCCACCTGGGACAGGAGAACACTGAAGCTTTCTTT | CASSHLGQENTEAFF
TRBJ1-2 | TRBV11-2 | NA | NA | TGTGCCAGCAGCTTAGCCCCCACCCCGGGGTATGGCTACACCTTC | CASSLAPTPGYGYTF
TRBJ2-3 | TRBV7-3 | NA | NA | TGTGCCAGCAGCTTAGTTAGGACTTCCAACACAGATACGCAGTATTTT | CASSLVRTSNTDTQYF
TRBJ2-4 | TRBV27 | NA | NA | TGTGCCAGCAGCCGCACAATTACCAAAAACATTCAGTACTTC | CASSRTITKNIQYF
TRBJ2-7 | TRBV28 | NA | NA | TGTGCCAGCAGTTTAGGGGGGGCGCGGGGCGAGCAGTACTTC | CASSLGGARGEQYF
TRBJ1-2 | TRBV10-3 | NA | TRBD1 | TGTGCCATCAGTGACAGTGAGGGACAGGGGGGTAGAGGCTACACCTTC | CAISDSEGQGGRGYTF
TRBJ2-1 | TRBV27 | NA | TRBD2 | TGTGCCAGCAGCCTTGTAAGGACTAGCCGCCAGGGGCACAATGAGCAGTTCTTC | CASSLVRTSRQGHNEQFF
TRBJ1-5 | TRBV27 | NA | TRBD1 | TGTGCCAGCAGTTTATCCGGACAGGGCGTTCAGCCCCAGCATTTT | CASSLSGQGVQPQHF
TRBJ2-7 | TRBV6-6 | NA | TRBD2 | TGTGCCAGCAGCGCCCTCGAGCGGGGACCCACCTACGAGCAGTACTTC | CASSALERGPTYEQYF
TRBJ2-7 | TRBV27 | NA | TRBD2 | TGTGCCAGCAGTTTGGAAGCGGGGGTATCCTACGAGCAGTACTTC | CASSLEAGVSYEQYF
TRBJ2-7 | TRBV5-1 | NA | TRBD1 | TGCGCCAGCAGCTTGGAAGGGACAGGTCTCTTGGGGCAGTACTTC | CASSLEGTGLLGQYF
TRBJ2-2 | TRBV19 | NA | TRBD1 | TGTGCCAGTAGTGTTACAGGGGGCATGGCCACCGGGGAGCTGTTTTTT | CASSVTGGMATGELFF
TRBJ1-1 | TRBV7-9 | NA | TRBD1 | TGTGCCAGCAGCTTAGTAACAGGGGGTTTCACTGAAGCTTTCTTT | CASSLVTGGFTEAFF
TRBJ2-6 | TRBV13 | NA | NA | TGTGCCAGCAGCTTTAGGCTAGGTAGCGGGGCCAACGTCCTGACTTTC | CASSFRLGSGANVLTF
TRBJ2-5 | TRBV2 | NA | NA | TGTGCCAGCAGTCAAACAAGGGGGTCTGGGGAGACCCAGTACTTC | CASSQTRGSGETQYF
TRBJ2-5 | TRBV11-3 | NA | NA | TGTGCCAGCAGCTACAGACAGACGGAGACCCAGTACTTC | CASSYRQTETQYF
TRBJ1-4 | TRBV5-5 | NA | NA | TGTGCCAGCAGCTTGGAGGCAGCAAACTTAGGGGAACTGTTTTTT | CASSLEAANLGELFF
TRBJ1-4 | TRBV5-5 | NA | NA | TGTGCCAGCAGCGCAACAGGTTTATCTAATGAAAAACTGTTTTTT | CASSATGLSNEKLFF
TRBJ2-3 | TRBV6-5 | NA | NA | TGTGCCAGCAGTTACGCTAATACGGGGGAGATGGATACGCAGTATTTT | CASSYANTGEMDTQYF
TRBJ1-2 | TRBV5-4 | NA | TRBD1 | TGTGCCAGCAGCTTCGCGGGACAGGACTATGGCTACACCTTC | CASSFAGQDYGYTF
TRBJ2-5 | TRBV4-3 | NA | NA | TGCGCCAGCAGCCAAGGACTAGTTAAAGAGACCCAGTACTTC | CASSQGLVKETQYF
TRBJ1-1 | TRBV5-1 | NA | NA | TGCGCCAGCAGCTTGATGACAGGCACTGAAGCTTTCTTT | CASSLMTGTEAFF
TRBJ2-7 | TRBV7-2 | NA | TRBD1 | TGTGCCAGCAGCCTACCGACAGGGGACGAGCAGTACTTC | CASSLPTGDEQYF
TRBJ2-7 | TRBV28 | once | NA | TGTGCCAGCAGTTCCCCCGACACCTACGAGCAGTACTTC | CASSSPDTYEQYF
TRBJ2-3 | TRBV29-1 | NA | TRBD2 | TGCAGCGTTGTGTTTTTAGCGGGGGGCCCGGATACGCAGTATTTT | CSVVFLAGGPDTQYF
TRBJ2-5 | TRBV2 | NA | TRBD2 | TGTGCCAGCAAGTTAATAGCGGGACGAGAGACCCAGTACTTC | CASKLIAGRETQYF
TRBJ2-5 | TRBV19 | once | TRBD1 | TGTGCCAGTAGTAATGCGGACAGGGTCCCAACTAGGCTTCAAGAGACCCAGTACTTC | CASSNADRVPTRLQETQYF
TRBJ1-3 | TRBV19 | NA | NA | TGTGCCAGTAGTTTGGGCCGCTCTGGAAACACCATATATTTT | CASSLGRSGNTIYF
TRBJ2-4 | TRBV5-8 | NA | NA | TGTGCCAGCAGCTTCGGGGGAAACATTCAGTACTTC | CASSFGGNIQYF
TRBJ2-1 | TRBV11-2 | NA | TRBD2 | TGTGCCAGCAGCTTACAGCGGGGGTACAATGAGCAGTTCTTC | CASSLQRGYNEQFF
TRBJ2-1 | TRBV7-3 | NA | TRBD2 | TGTGCCAGCAGCTTAGCTGGGACTAGCGGAATCAATGAGCAGTTCTTC | CASSLAGTSGINEQFF
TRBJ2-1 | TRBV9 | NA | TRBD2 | TGTGCCAGCAGCGTAACCGCTGGACTAGCCATTGAGCAGTTCTTC | CASSVTAGLAIEQFF
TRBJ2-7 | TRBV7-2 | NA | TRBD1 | TGTGCCAGCAGCTTAGCGCAAGGGACAGGGGTCTACGAGCAGTACTTC | CASSLAQGTGVYEQYF
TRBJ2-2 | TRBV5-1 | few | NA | TGCGCCAGCAGCAGACTCCAGGGATGGACCGGGGAGCTGTTTTTT | CASSRLQGWTGELFF
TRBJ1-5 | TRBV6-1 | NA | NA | TGTGCCAGCAGGGCGGGGGATAGCAATCAGCCCCAGCATTTT | CASRAGDSNQPQHF
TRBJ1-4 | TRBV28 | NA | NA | TGTGCCAGCAGTCCCCCTTGGGGAGGGATTGGTGAAAAACTGTTTTTT | CASSPPWGGIGEKLFF
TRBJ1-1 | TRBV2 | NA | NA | TGTGCCAGCACCTCGACAGGGAACACTGAAGCTTTCTTT | CASTSTGNTEAFF
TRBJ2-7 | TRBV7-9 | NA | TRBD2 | TGTGCCAGCAGCCCCGAACTCGGGCTAGCGGGATCCAGCTCCTACGAGCAGTACTTC | CASSPELGLAGSSSYEQYF
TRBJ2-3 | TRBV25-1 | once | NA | TGTGCCAGCAGTGAATATCGGTCAGATACGCAGTATTTT | CASSEYRSDTQYF
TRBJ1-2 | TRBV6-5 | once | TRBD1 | TGTGCCAGCAGTTACATCCGGACAGGGGGCGGCTATGGCTACACCTTC | CASSYIRTGGGYGYTF